This T cell receptor (beta chain) was sequenced during a study of identical twins. Overall study findings and caveats: Out-of-frame alpha sequences that twins shared showed excess low generation probability. Cord blood's abundant beta clonotypes had fewer insertions, unlike memory repertoires.

Via MiXCR, TCRdb re-called the 5' RACE reads, giving one row per CDR3 protein. Here the sample spans 1.5 million to 2 million distinct CDR3 sequences, about 31% being singletons. The ends lost 5 bases at V and 7 bases at J; junction bases unmatched: 8. The CDR3 consists of 15 residues. Germline V lookup: CDR1 MDHEN, CDR2 SYDVKM. In this sample, this clonotype turned up a few times. The antigen is undetermined. This receptor was identified in a newborn girl in good health. The sample consisted of cord blood. The chain has TRBV28 and TRBJ1-4; 9 bases are shared with TRBD1. The CDR3 nucleotides read TGTGCCAGCAGTGTCCGGGACAGGGAAATTGAAAAACTGTTTTTT. Its translation is CASSVRDREIEKLFF.